The rows below give T cell receptor beta chains drawn from one sample of a study of cytomegalovirus exposure and HLA in healthy donors. Sequencing was performed with immunoSEQ multiplex PCR; in TCRdb, only in-frame clones are kept and a portion is missing. The repertoire consists of about 200,000 clones, with around 78% occurring once and the leading ten covering 4.5% to 6%. Sequencing used PBMCs. These receptors came from a woman younger than 35 in good health and CMV-seronegative. CDR3s include the opening cysteine and the closing phenylalanine or tryptophan.

J: TRBJ1-2; V: TRBV5-4; CDR3: CASSLAGGAGYTF
J: TRBJ2-4; V: TRBV30; CDR3: CAWSVREGPRVTKNIQYF
J: TRBJ2-1; V: TRBV28; CDR3: CASSSPRATAASSYNEQFF
J: TRBJ1-2; V: TRBV10-3; CDR3: CAISGQKDGYTF
J: TRBJ1-1; V: TRBV4-1; CDR3: CASSHASRTGRTEAFF
J: TRBJ2-7; V: TRBV28; CDR3: CASSPPIAGGGEQYF
J: TRBJ1-2; V: TRBV19; CDR3: CASTAPSGQSYGYTF
J: TRBJ2-7; V: TRBV5-1; CDR3: CASSLGQVEDEQYF
J: TRBJ2-1; V: TRBV6-6; CDR3: CASSYFEEANEQFF
J: TRBJ2-7; V: TRBV28; CDR3: CASSLQATSGSSYEQYF